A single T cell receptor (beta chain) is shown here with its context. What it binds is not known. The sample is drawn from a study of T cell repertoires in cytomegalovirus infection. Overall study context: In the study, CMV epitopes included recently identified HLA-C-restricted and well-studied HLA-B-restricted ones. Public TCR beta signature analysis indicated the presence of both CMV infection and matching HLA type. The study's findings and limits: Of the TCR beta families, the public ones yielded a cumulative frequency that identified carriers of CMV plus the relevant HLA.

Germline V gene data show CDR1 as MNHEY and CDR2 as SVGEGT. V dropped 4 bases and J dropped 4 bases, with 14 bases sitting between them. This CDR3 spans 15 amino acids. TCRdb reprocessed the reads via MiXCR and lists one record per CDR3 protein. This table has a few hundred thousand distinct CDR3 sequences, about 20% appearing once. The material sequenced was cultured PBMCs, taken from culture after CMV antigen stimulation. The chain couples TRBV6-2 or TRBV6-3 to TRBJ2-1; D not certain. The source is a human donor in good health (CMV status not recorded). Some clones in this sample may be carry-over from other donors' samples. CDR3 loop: CASSFTPWGYNEQFF. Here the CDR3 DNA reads TGTGCCAGCAGTTTTACTCCGTGGGGATACAATGAGCAGTTCTTC.